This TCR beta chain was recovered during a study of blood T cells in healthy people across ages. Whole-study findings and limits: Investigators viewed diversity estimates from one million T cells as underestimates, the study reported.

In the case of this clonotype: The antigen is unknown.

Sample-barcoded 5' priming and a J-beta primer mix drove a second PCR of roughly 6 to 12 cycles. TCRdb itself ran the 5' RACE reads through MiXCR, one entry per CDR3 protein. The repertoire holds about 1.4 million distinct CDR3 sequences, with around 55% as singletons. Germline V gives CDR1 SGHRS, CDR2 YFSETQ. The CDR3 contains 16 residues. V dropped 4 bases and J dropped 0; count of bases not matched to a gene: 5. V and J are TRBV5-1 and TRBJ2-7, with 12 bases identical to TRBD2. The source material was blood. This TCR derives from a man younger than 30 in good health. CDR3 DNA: TGCGCCAGCAGCGATGGACTAGCGGGGTTCTCCTACGAGCAGTACTTC. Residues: CASSDGLAGFSYEQYF. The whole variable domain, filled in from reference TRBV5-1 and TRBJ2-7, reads KAGVTQTPRYLIKTRGQQVTLSCSPISGHRSVSWYQQTPGQGLQFLFEYFSETQRNKGNFPGRFSGRQFSNSRSEMNVSTLELGDSALYLCASSDGLAGFSYEQYFGPGTRLTVT.